Given below is one T cell receptor (beta chain) in context. This sample is part of a study of identical twins. Between the trimmed V and J ends, which lost 2 bases and 8 bases, there was a span of 16 bases. CDR3 length: 14 amino acids. Per the germline V gene, CDR1 is LGHDT and CDR2 is YNNKEL (reference sequence). TCRdb reprocessed the 5' RACE reads via MiXCR and lists one record per CDR3 protein. The table has 1.5 million to 2 million distinct CDR3 sequences, about 31% seen once. The TCR sequence derives from a newborn girl in good health. Input material: cord blood. The chain recombines TRBV3-1 with TRBJ2-7; D unclear. The DNA of the CDR3 is TGTGCCAGCAGCCAATACGAAGCTCGGAACCAGCAGTACTTC. Its protein is CASSQYEARNQQYF.